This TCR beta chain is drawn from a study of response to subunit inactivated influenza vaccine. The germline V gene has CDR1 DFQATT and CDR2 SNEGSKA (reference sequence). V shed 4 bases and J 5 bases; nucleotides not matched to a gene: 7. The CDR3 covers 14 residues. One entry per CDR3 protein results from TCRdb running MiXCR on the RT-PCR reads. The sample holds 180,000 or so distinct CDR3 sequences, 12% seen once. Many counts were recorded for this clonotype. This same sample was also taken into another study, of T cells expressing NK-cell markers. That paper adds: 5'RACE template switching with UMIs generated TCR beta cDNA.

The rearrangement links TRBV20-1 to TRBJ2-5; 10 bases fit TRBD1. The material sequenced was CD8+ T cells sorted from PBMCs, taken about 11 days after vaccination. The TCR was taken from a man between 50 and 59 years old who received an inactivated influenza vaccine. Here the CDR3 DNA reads TGCAGTGCTAAAGGGACAGGGGACGTCGAGACCCAGTACTTC. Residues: CSAKGTGDVETQYF.